This TCR beta chain was recovered during a study of shared clonotypes between healthy human individuals. Across the study: Participating donors consisted of a couple of women and a few men aged 18 to 49.

The germline V gene has CDR1 DFQATT and CDR2 SNEGSKA (reference sequence). The CDR3 consists of 10 residues. Study findings and constraints: The genetic and exposure-history diversity represented was limited by few donors.

Here immunoSEQ multiplex PCR was the method, and the copy in TCRdb shows in-frame clones only, minus some. Of some 2.1 million clones listed, about 95% were seen once; the top ten hold 0.1% to 0.15%. Comment on this clone: Its target is not known. At one end the junction does not follow the germline gene, possibly because of a read error.

The chain carries TRBV20-1 and TRBJ1-2, with a possible D match to TRBD1 (6 bases). Material: naive CD4+ T cells sorted from blood. The sample's subset: CD45RA+ positively selected. The TCR was taken from a man aged 18 to 29 in good health. This CDR3 reads CSARDDRNQF. CDR3 DNA: TGCAGTGCTAGAGATGACAGGAACCAATTC.